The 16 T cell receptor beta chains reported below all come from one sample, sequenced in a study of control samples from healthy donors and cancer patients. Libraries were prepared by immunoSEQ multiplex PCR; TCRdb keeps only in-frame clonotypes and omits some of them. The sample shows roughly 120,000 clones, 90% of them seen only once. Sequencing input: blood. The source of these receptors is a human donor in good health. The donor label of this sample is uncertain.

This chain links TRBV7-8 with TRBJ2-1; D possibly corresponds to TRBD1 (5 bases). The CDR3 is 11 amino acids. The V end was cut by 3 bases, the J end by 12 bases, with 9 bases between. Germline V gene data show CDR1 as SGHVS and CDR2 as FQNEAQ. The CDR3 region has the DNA TGTGCCAGCAGCTTCGGCAGGGCGCAGTTCTTC. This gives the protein CASSFGRAQFF.

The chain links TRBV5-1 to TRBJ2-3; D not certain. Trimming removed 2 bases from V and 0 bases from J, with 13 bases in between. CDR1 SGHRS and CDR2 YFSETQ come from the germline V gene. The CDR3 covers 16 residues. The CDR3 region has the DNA TGCGCCAGCAGCTTAAGGGAAGGATCTAGCACAGATACGCAGTATTTT. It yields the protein CASSLREGSSTDTQYF.

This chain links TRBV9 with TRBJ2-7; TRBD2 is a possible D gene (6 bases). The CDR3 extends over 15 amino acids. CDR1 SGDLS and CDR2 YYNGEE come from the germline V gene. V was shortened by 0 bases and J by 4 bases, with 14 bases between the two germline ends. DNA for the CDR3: TGTGCCAGCAGCGTAGACGTGGGAGGTCAGTACGAGCAGTACTTC. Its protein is CASSVDVGGQYEQYF.

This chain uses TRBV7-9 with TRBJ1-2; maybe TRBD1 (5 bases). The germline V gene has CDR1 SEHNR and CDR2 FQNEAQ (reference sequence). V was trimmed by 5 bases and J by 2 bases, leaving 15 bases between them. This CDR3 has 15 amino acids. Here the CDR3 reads CASSNVGRTNYGYTF. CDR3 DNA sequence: TGTGCCAGCAGCAACGTTGGACGGACAAACTATGGCTACACCTTC.

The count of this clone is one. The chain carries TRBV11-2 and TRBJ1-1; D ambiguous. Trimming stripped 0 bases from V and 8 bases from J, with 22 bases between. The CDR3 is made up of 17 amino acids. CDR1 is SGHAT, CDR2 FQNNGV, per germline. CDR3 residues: CASSLDLNPSPPFEAFF. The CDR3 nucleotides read TGTGCCAGCAGCTTAGACCTGAACCCGAGCCCCCCATTCGAAGCTTTCTTT.

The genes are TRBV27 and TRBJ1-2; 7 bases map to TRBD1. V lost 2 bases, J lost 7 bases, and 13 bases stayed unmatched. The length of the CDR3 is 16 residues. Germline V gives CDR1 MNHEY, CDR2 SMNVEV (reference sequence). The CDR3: CASSLKTPRGVFGYTF. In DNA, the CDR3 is TGTGCCAGCAGTTTAAAGACCCCCAGGGGGGTATTTGGCTACACCTTC.

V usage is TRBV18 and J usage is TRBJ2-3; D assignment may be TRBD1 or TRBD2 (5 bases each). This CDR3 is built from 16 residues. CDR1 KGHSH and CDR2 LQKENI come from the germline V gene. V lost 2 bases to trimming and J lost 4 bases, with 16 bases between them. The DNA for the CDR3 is TGTGCCAGCTCACCAGGCCCGGGGCGAGGGCCAGATACGCAGTATTTT. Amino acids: CASSPGPGRGPDTQYF.

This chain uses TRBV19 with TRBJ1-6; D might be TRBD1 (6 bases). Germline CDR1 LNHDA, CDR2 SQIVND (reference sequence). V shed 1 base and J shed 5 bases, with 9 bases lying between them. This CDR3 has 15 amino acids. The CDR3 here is CASSIGTANNSPLHF. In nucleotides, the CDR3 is TGTGCCAGTAGTATAGGGACAGCCAATAATTCACCCCTCCACTTT.

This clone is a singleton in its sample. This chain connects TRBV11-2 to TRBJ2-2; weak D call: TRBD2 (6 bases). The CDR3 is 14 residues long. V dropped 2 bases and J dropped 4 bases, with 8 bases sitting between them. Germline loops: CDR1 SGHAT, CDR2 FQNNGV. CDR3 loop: CASSLLATTGELFF. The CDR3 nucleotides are TGTGCCAGCAGCTTACTAGCGACCACCGGGGAGCTGTTTTTT.

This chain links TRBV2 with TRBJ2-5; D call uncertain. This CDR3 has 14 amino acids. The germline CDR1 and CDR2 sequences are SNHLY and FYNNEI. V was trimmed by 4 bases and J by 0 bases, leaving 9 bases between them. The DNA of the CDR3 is TGTGCCAGCAGTGCCAGGACGTACCAAGAGACCCAGTACTTC. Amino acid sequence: CASSARTYQETQYF.

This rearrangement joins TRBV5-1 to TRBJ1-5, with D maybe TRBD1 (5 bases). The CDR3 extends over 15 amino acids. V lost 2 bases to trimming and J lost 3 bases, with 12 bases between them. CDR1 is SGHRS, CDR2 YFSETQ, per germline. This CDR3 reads CASSFGQGVNQPQHF. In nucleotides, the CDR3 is TGCGCCAGCAGCTTTGGCCAGGGAGTCAATCAGCCCCAGCATTTT. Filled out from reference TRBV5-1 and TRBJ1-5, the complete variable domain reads KAGVTQTPRYLIKTRGQQVTLSCSPISGHRSVSWYQQTPGQGLQFLFEYFSETQRNKGNFPGRFSGRQFSNSRSEMNVSTLELGDSALYLCASSFGQGVNQPQHFGDGTRLSIL.

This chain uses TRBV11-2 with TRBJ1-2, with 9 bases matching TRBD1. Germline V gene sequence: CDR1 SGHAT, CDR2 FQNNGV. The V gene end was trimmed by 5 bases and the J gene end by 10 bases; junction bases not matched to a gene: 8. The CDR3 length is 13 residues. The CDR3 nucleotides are TGTGCCAGCAGCCCCCGGGACAGGGACCCCTACACCTTC. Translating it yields CASSPRDRDPYTF.

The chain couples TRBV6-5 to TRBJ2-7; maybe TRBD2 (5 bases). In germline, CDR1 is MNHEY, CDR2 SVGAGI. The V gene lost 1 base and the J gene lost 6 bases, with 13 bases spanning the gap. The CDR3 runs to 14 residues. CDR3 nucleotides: TGTGCCAGCAGTTACTGGAGAGGGTCGGGCGAGCAGTACTTC. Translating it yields CASSYWRGSGEQYF.

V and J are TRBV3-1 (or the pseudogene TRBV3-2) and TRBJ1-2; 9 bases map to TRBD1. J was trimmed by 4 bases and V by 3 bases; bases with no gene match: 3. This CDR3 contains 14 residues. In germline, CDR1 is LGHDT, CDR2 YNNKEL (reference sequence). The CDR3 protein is CASSQRTGVYGYTF. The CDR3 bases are TGTGCCAGCAGCCAGAGGACAGGGGTCTATGGCTACACCTTC.

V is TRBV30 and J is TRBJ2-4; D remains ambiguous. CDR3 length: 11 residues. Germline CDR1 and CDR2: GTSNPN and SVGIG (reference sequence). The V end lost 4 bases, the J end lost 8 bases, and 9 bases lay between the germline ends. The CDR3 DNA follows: TGTGCCTGGAAAGGAAGTGACATTCAGTACTTC. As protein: CAWKGSDIQYF.

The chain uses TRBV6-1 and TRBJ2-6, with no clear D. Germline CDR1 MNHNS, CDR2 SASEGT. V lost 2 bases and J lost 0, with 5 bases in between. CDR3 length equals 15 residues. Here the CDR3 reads CASSEPGSGANVLTF. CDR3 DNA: TGTGCCAGCAGTGAACCGGGCTCTGGGGCCAACGTCCTGACTTTC.